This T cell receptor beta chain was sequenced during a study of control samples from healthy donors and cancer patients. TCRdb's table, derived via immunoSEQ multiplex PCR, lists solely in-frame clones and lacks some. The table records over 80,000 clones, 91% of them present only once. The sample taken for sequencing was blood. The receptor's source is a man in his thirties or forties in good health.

The CDR3 loop reads CASSLLSHGSNQPQHF. CDR3 DNA: TGTGCCAGCAGCCTCCTGAGTCACGGAAGCAATCAGCCCCAGCATTTT. The chain couples TRBV7-2 to TRBJ1-5; no reliable D call. The germline V gene encodes CDR1 SGHTA and CDR2 FQGNSA. The CDR3 has 16 residues. Trimming shortened V by 5 bases and J by 1 base, and 15 bases separated the two germline ends.